This is a list of T cell receptor beta chains from one sample in a study of blood T cell repertoires in COVID-19. Measured with immunoSEQ multiplex PCR; TCRdb has only the in-frame clones, and not every one. The data contain 60,000 or so clones, about nine tenths of them singletons. The specimen was peripheral blood. These receptors originate from a woman aged 60-70 years with active COVID-19. CDR3s include the opening cysteine and the closing phenylalanine or tryptophan. A D gene is named only where the DNA matches it firmly. Clone size appears in some rows only: once, few, many, or a class for an expanded clone.

TRBV6-2/TRBV6-3	NA	TRBD1	TRBJ2-3	CASSYGPGQSTDTQYF	TGTGCCAGCAGTTACGGTCCGGGACAGAGCACAGATACGCAGTATTTT
TRBV4-3	few	NA	TRBJ1-5	CASSAGGGNQPQHF	TGCGCCAGCAGCGCCGGGGGAGGGAATCAGCCCCAGCATTTT
TRBV6-5	NA	NA	TRBJ2-2	CASSSPGQMNTGELFF	TGTGCCAGCAGTTCCCCTGGACAGATGAACACCGGGGAGCTGTTTTTT
TRBV7-3	NA	TRBD1	TRBJ2-2	CASSSSGGANTGELFF	TGTGCCAGCAGCTCCTCAGGGGGCGCGAACACCGGGGAGCTGTTTTTT
TRBV15	NA	NA	TRBJ1-2	CATSRDLNYGYTF	TGTGCCACCAGCAGAGACCTAAACTATGGCTACACCTTC
TRBV6-5	once	NA	TRBJ1-2	CASSHRDIYGYTF	TGTGCCAGCAGTCACCGGGACATCTATGGCTACACCTTC
TRBV27	once	NA	TRBJ1-3	CASSLSGRAGNTIYF	TGTGCCAGCAGTTTATCAGGGAGGGCTGGAAACACCATATATTTT
TRBV5-1	NA	TRBD1	TRBJ2-3	CASSQTGTTDTQYF	TGCGCCAGCAGCCAGACAGGGACCACAGATACGCAGTATTTT
TRBV9	once	TRBD2	TRBJ2-1	CASSLRTSGGANEQFF	TGTGCCAGCAGCCTACGGACTAGCGGGGGGGCAAATGAGCAGTTCTTC
TRBV15	NA	NA	TRBJ2-3	CATSRDLPGSTDTQYF	TGTGCCACCAGCAGAGATCTGCCGGGGAGCACAGATACGCAGTATTTT
TRBV7-6	NA	TRBD1	TRBJ2-7	CASSLPGGPSSYEQYF	TGTGCCAGCAGCTTGCCAGGGGGCCCTAGCTCCTACGAGCAGTACTTC
TRBV5-8	NA	NA	TRBJ2-7	CASSFRQGGQYF	TGTGCCAGCAGCTTCAGACAGGGAGGGCAGTACTTC
TRBV4-3	NA	TRBD1	TRBJ1-5	CASSQALGDRGQPQHF	TGCGCCAGCAGCCAAGCCTTGGGGGACAGGGGGCAGCCCCAGCATTTT
TRBV7-9	NA	TRBD1	TRBJ1-2	CASSSGQGGSYGYTF	TGTGCCAGCAGCTCGGGACAGGGAGGATCCTATGGCTACACCTTC
TRBV5-1	NA	NA	TRBJ2-2	CASSPDRANTGELFF	TGCGCCAGCAGTCCCGACCGGGCGAACACCGGGGAGCTGTTTTTT
TRBV20-1	NA	NA	TRBJ2-7	CSANPRGGQYF	TGCAGTGCTAACCCGCGCGGCGGGCAGTACTTC
TRBV5-1	NA	NA	TRBJ2-3	CASSPNQGLDTDTQYF	TGCGCCAGCAGCCCGAACCAGGGGTTGGACACAGATACGCAGTATTTT
TRBV19	NA	TRBD2	TRBJ2-3	CASTNSGGATDTQYF	TGTGCCAGTACCAATAGCGGGGGGGCAACAGATACGCAGTATTTT
TRBV5-1	NA	NA	TRBJ1-6	CASSSDRLDYNSPLHF	TGCGCCAGCAGCTCCGACAGACTCGACTATAATTCACCCCTCCACTTT
TRBV4-2	NA	TRBD1	TRBJ1-5	CASSQVQGGNQPQHF	TGTGCCAGCAGCCAGGTACAGGGGGGTAATCAGCCCCAGCATTTT
TRBV19	NA	NA	TRBJ1-2	CASSVRGTYGYTF	TGTGCCAGTAGTGTCCGGGGGACCTATGGCTACACCTTC
TRBV5-1	NA	TRBD2	TRBJ2-1	CASTLGLGLTNEQFF	TGCGCCAGCACGCTGGGACTAGGTCTTACAAATGAGCAGTTCTTC
TRBV6-1	NA	NA	TRBJ1-5	CASSERSNQPQHF	TGTGCCAGCAGTGAACGGTCTAATCAGCCCCAGCATTTT
TRBV6-5	NA	NA	TRBJ1-2	CATLHSPLYGYTF	TGTGCCACCCTTCACTCCCCCCTGTATGGCTACACCTTC
TRBV5-1	NA	NA	TRBJ2-1	CASSLRDSSYNEQFF	TGCGCCAGCAGCTTGCGGGACTCCTCCTACAATGAGCAGTTCTTC
TRBV6-5	NA	TRBD1	TRBJ2-1	CASSRTGDSYNEQFF	TGTGCCAGCAGTCGGACAGGGGATTCCTACAATGAGCAGTTCTTC
TRBV2	NA	NA	TRBJ1-2	CASSGGTGYTF	TGTGCCAGCAGCGGCGGGACGGGCTACACCTTC
TRBV15	NA	NA	TRBJ1-2	CATSRDIGGGNYGYTF	TGTGCCACCAGCAGAGATATAGGGGGTGGAAACTATGGCTACACCTTC
TRBV7-2	NA	NA	TRBJ1-3	CASSLDPLLSGNTIYF	TGTGCCAGCAGCTTAGACCCGTTACTCTCTGGAAACACCATATATTTT
TRBV5-1	NA	NA	TRBJ1-3	CASSPRSRTNSGNTIYF	TGCGCCAGCAGCCCCCGATCCCGGACAAACTCTGGAAACACCATATATTTT
TRBV7-9	once	TRBD2	TRBJ2-6	CASSLGAGSGANVLTF	TGTGCCAGCAGCTTAGGAGCGGGATCTGGGGCCAACGTCCTGACTTTC
TRBV6-5	NA	NA	TRBJ1-2	CASRGGIGYTF	TGTGCCAGCCGGGGGGGCATTGGCTACACCTTC
TRBV11-2	once	NA	TRBJ2-7	CASSLDPPRGMGEQYF	TGTGCCAGCAGCTTAGATCCCCCTAGGGGGATGGGCGAGCAGTACTTC
TRBV4-1	NA	NA	TRBJ1-4	CASSQDPWTPGGEKLFF	TGCGCCAGCAGCCAAGACCCTTGGACGCCGGGAGGGGAAAAACTGTTTTTT
TRBV21-1	NA	NA	TRBJ2-5	CASSKRVAGIIVVETQYF	TGTGCCAGCAGCAAGAGGGTCGCGGGGATCATCGTTGTGGAGACCCAGTACTTC
TRBV6-6	NA	TRBD2	TRBJ2-2	CASSRGTSGGTNTGELFF	TGTGCCAGCAGTCGCGGGACTAGCGGGGGGACGAACACCGGGGAGCTGTTTTTT
TRBV19	NA	TRBD1	TRBJ2-7	CASSRGDRANEQYF	TGTGCCAGTAGTCGAGGGGACAGGGCGAACGAGCAGTACTTC
TRBV6-2/TRBV6-3	NA	TRBD2	TRBJ2-7	CASSLTSGDTYEQYF	TGTGCCAGCAGCCTCACTAGCGGGGACACCTACGAGCAGTACTTC
TRBV29-1	few	NA	TRBJ2-2	CSAASPGELFF	TGCAGCGCCGCTAGCCCCGGGGAGCTGTTTTTT
TRBV2	NA	NA	TRBJ2-1	CASSGASHGQFF	TGTGCCAGCAGTGGGGCTAGCCATGGGCAGTTCTTC
TRBV25-1	NA	NA	TRBJ1-6	CASSKTGRGSPLHF	TGTGCCAGCAGTAAGACAGGTCGAGGATCACCCCTCCACTTT
TRBV11-2	once	NA	TRBJ1-1	CASSLRQTNTEAFF	TGTGCCAGCAGCTTACGACAGACGAACACTGAAGCTTTCTTT
TRBV30	NA	NA	TRBJ2-7	CAWRALGGASGEQYF	TGTGCCTGGAGGGCTCTCGGGGGAGCATCCGGGGAGCAGTACTTC
TRBV7-9	NA	TRBD1	TRBJ2-7	CASKGADQGSEQYF	TGTGCCAGTAAGGGGGCCGACCAGGGGAGCGAGCAGTACTTC
TRBV27	NA	TRBD1	TRBJ2-5	CASRKMGQQETQYF	TGTGCCAGCAGGAAAATGGGACAGCAAGAGACCCAGTACTTC